These 19 T cell receptor beta chains were all obtained from the same sample, sequenced in a study of shared clonotypes between healthy human individuals. Generated by immunoSEQ multiplex PCR, the TCRdb table keeps only in-frame clones and is missing some. The profile covers roughly 2.5 million clones, with 90% to 95% appearing a single time and over 0.12% taken by the ten largest. The source material was naive CD4+ T cells sorted from blood. Subset of the sample: CD45RA+ positively selected. Every receptor here comes from a man between 18 and 35 years old in good health.

The chain links TRBV28 to TRBJ2-2; D perhaps matches TRBD2 (6 bases). Germline assignment: CDR1 MDHEN and CDR2 SYDVKM. There are 15 residues in the CDR3. Trimming shortened V by 6 bases and J by 1 base, and 12 bases separated the two germline ends. CDR3 bases: TGTGCCAGCAGCCACGGAGGGATGAACACCGGGGAGCTGTTTTTT. Translating it yields CASSHGGMNTGELFF. Full variable domain (outside the CDR3, taken from reference TRBV28 and TRBJ2-2): DVKVTQSSRYLVKRTGEKVFLECVQDMDHENMFWYRQDPGLGLRLIYFSYDVKMKEKGDIPEGYSVSREKKERFSLILESASTNQTSMYLCASSHGGMNTGELFFGEGSRLTVL.

The sample holds one count of this clone. This sequence joins TRBV6-6 and TRBJ2-1; no firm D call. Per the germline V gene, CDR1 is MNHNY and CDR2 is SVGAGI (reference sequence). The germline V and J ends were trimmed by 6 bases and 5 bases, with 11 bases remaining between them. The CDR3 is made up of 13 amino acids. The CDR3 reads CASSAPTDNEQFF. The CDR3 DNA reads TGTGCCAGCAGCGCCCCTACCGACAATGAGCAGTTCTTC.

This clone was counted between two and nine times. This chain uses TRBV7-9 with TRBJ2-3; D is undetermined. The V gene lost 5 bases and the J gene lost 4 bases, with 4 bases spanning the gap. Per the germline V gene, CDR1 is SEHNR and CDR2 is FQNEAQ (reference sequence). CDR3 length: 11 amino acids. CDR3: CASSRSDTQYF. The DNA of the CDR3 is TGTGCCAGCAGCCGTTCAGATACGCAGTATTTT.

Points on this clone: In the same sample, other DNA sequences code for this CDR3. This chain uses TRBV19 with TRBJ1-5; no clear D. The germline V and J ends were trimmed by 1 base and 1 base, with 8 bases remaining between them. Germline CDR1 is LNHDA and CDR2 is SQIVND (reference sequence). There are 15 residues in the CDR3. The CDR3 reads CASSIGRLSNQPQHF. For the CDR3, the DNA is TGTGCCAGTAGTATAGGTAGATTGAGCAATCAGCCCCAGCATTTT.

CDR3 DNA sequence: TGTGCCAGCACGCGGACAGTGAACACTGAAGCTTTCTTT. As protein: CASTRTVNTEAFF. The chain has TRBV6-6 and TRBJ1-1, with D perhaps TRBD1 (6 bases). The CDR3 contains 13 residues. V lost 7 bases and J 0 bases, leaving 9 bases between the germline ends. The germline V gene encodes CDR1 MNHNY and CDR2 SVGAGI (reference sequence).

This rearrangement joins TRBV29-1 to TRBJ2-1, with 9 bases fitting TRBD1. Looked up from germline, CDR1 is SQVTM and CDR2 is ANQGSEA. The CDR3 runs 15 residues. J was trimmed by 2 bases and V by 7 bases; bases with no gene match: 9. DNA for the CDR3: TGCAGCGGAACCGGACAGGGGCCCCCCTACAATGAGCAGTTCTTC. This sequence encodes CSGTGQGPPYNEQFF.

The rearrangement uses TRBV7-9 and TRBJ2-3; TRBD1 aligns across 11 bases. J gave up 5 bases and V 5 bases, and 3 bases lay outside the gene matches. Germline V CDR1 and CDR2: SEHNR, FQNEAQ (reference sequence). The CDR3 covers 14 residues. The CDR3 sequence is CASSRTGGVDTQYF. CDR3 in DNA: TGTGCCAGCAGCCGGACAGGGGGCGTAGATACGCAGTATTTT. Together with reference TRBV7-9 and TRBJ2-3, the CDR3 gives the full variable domain: DTGVSQNPRHKITKRGQNVTFRCDPISEHNRLYWYRQTLGQGPEFLTYFQNEAQLEKSRLLSDRFSAERPKGSFSTLEIQRTEQGDSAMYLCASSRTGGVDTQYFGPGTRLTVL.

The CDR3 coding sequence is TGTGCCAGCTCACCACCGGCAGGGGCCAAAGAGACCCAGTACTTC. Its translation: CASSPPAGAKETQYF. The chain joins TRBV18 to TRBJ2-5; maybe TRBD1 (6 bases). Germline values: CDR1 KGHSH, CDR2 LQKENI. The CDR3 has 15 residues. V lost 0 bases, J lost 3 bases, and 11 bases lay in between.

The chain couples TRBV6-6 to TRBJ2-7; weak D call: TRBD2 (6 bases). Trimming removed 0 bases at V and 1 base at J, with 10 bases between. The germline V gene encodes CDR1 MNHNY and CDR2 SVGAGI (reference sequence). CDR3 length equals 15 residues. CDR3 DNA: TGTGCCAGCAGTTACTCTCCGGGAGAGTCCTACGAGCAGTACTTC. Translating gives CASSYSPGESYEQYF.

The J gene is TRBJ2-3, the V gene TRBV19; D uncertain. From germline, CDR1 is LNHDA and CDR2 SQIVND (reference sequence). The CDR3 covers 11 residues. V lost 6 bases to trimming and J lost 8 bases, with 9 bases between them. The CDR3 loop is CASSDRITQYF. CDR3 in DNA: TGTGCCAGTAGCGATCGGATTACGCAGTATTTT.

J is TRBJ2-2 and V is TRBV30, with D possibly being TRBD1 (6 bases). Germline CDR1 reads GTSNPN; CDR2 reads SVGIG (reference sequence). The V end lost 2 bases, the J end lost 7 bases, and 11 bases lay between the germline ends. The length of the CDR3 is 13 residues. CDR3 region: CAWSFQGNGELFF. The CDR3 DNA sequence: TGTGCCTGGAGTTTTCAGGGGAACGGGGAGCTGTTTTTT.

This chain connects TRBV19 to TRBJ1-1; D is uncertain. Germline CDR1 LNHDA, CDR2 SQIVND (reference sequence). The CDR3 is made up of 16 amino acids. V lost 4 bases and J lost 1, with 16 bases in between. For the CDR3, the DNA is TGTGCCAGTAGTACTGATCCTCGGGCAGGGAACACTGAAGCTTTCTTT. Translation gives CASSTDPRAGNTEAFF.

The CDR3 protein is CASSQGRAKNIQYF. The CDR3 DNA follows: TGCGCCAGCAGCCAAGGCCGGGCCAAAAACATTCAGTACTTC. The genes are TRBV4-3 and TRBJ2-4; D uncertain. CDR3 length: 14 residues. Trimming took 1 base from V and 1 from J, leaving 5 bases between them. In germline, CDR1 is LGHNA, CDR2 YSLEER.

V gene TRBV2 combines with J gene TRBJ1-1, with 7 bases matching TRBD1. CDR1 is SNHLY and CDR2 is FYNNEI in the germline V gene. Losses at the gene ends were 5 bases for V and 5 bases for J; bases not matched to a gene: 8. The CDR3 covers 14 residues. The CDR3 region is CASSSRQGTTEAFF. The CDR3 DNA is TGTGCCAGCAGTAGCCGACAGGGAACGACTGAAGCTTTCTTT. Full variable domain (rest looked up from reference TRBV2 and TRBJ1-1): EPEVTQTPSHQVTQMGQEVILRCVPISNHLYFYWYRQILGQKVEFLVSFYNNEISEKSEIFDDQFSVERPDGSNFTLKIRSTKLEDSAMYFCASSSRQGTTEAFFGQGTRLTVV.

The gene calls are TRBV6-6 and TRBJ1-2; D remains ambiguous. Trimming left V 5 bases short and J 4 bases short, with 8 bases between. The CDR3 sequence is 12 residues long. Germline CDR1 is MNHNY and CDR2 is SVGAGI (reference sequence). CDR3 nucleotides: TGTGCCAGCAGTCCCTCCCGCTATGGCTACACCTTC. This encodes CASSPSRYGYTF.

V gene TRBV28 combines with J gene TRBJ1-2; 7 bases are shared with TRBD1. From germline, CDR1 is MDHEN and CDR2 SYDVKM. V lost 4 bases and J lost 4; bases outside the gene matches: 9. This CDR3 contains 15 residues. The CDR3 DNA follows: TGTGCCAGCAGTTCTCAGATACAGGGGACCTATGGCTACACCTTC. Amino acid sequence: CASSSQIQGTYGYTF.

V usage is TRBV6-5 and J usage is TRBJ1-1; D ambiguous. Deletions cut 8 bases from V and 11 bases from J, with 6 bases between. Looked up from germline, CDR1 is MNHEY and CDR2 is SVGAGI. CDR3 length: 8 amino acids. The CDR3 DNA is TGTGCCAGCGATAAGGCTTTCTTT. This codes for CASDKAFF.

This clone appeared once. This sequence joins TRBV6-6 and TRBJ2-5, with D perhaps TRBD1 or TRBD2 (5 bases each). Trimming took off 7 bases at V and 4 bases at J, with 13 bases between the two ends. The CDR3 length is 13 residues. Germline V gene data show CDR1 as MNHNY and CDR2 as SVGAGI (reference sequence). As DNA, the CDR3 is TGTGCCAGCACCGGCGGGCAGGGAGAGACCCAGTACTTC. Protein sequence: CASTGGQGETQYF.

This chain joins TRBV28 and TRBJ1-5; the D gene is possibly TRBD1 (5 bases). Between the trimmed V and J ends, which lost 3 bases and 9 bases, there was a span of 9 bases. CDR1 MDHEN and CDR2 SYDVKM come from the germline V gene. This CDR3 has 12 amino acids. DNA for the CDR3: TGTGCCAGCAGTTTCGGGCAGGGGCCCCAGCATTTT. This codes for CASSFGQGPQHF. Full variable domain (outside the CDR3, taken from reference TRBV28 and TRBJ1-5): DVKVTQSSRYLVKRTGEKVFLECVQDMDHENMFWYRQDPGLGLRLIYFSYDVKMKEKGDIPEGYSVSREKKERFSLILESASTNQTSMYLCASSFGQGPQHFGDGTRLSIL.